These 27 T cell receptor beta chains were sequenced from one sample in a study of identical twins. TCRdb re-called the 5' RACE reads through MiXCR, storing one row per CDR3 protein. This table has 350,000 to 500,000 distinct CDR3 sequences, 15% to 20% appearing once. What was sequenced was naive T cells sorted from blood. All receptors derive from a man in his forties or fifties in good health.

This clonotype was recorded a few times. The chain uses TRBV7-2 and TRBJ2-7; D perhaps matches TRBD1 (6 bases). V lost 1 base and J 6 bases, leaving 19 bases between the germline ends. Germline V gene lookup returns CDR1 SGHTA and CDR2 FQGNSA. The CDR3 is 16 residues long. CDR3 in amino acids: CASSLGRQQGAAEQYF. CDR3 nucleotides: TGTGCCAGCAGCTTAGGTAGACAACAGGGAGCGGCCGAGCAGTACTTC.

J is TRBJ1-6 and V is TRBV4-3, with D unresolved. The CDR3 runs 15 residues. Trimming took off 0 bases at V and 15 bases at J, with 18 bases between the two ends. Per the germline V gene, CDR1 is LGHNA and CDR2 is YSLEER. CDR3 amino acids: CASSQDHRSLRLLHF. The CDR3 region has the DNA TGCGCCAGCAGCCAAGATCACCGGAGCCTGCGTCTCCTCCACTTT.

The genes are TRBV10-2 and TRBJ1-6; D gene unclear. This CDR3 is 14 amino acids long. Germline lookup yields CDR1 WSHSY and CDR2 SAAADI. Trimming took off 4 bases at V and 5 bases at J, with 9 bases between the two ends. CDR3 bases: TGCGCCAGCAGTGTGGGGAGGGATAATTCACCCCTCCACTTT. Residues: CASSVGRDNSPLHF.

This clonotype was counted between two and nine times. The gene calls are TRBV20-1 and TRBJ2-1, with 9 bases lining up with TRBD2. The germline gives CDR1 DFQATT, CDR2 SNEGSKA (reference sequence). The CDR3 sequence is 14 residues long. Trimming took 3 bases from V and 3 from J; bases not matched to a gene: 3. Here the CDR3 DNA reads TGCAGTGCTAGTGCGACTAGCGGCTACAATGAGCAGTTCTTC. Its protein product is CSASATSGYNEQFF.

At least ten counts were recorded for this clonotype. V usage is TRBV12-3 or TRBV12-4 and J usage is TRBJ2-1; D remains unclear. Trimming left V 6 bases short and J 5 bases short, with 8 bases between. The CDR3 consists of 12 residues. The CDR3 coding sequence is TGTGCCAGCAGCGTAAAGCACAATGAGCAGTTCTTC. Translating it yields CASSVKHNEQFF.

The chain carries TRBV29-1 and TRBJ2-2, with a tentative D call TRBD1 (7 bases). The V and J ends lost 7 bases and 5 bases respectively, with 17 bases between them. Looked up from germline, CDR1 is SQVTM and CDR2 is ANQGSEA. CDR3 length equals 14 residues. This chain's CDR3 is CSGGSAGGTGELFF. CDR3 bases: TGCAGCGGCGGGTCGGCAGGGGGGACCGGGGAGCTGTTTTTT.

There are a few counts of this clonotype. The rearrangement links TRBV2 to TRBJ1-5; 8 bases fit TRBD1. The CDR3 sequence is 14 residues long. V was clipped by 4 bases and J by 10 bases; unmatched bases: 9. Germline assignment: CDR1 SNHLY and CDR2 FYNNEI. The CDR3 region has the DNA TGTGCCAGCAGTGGGACAGGGTCGCATGGACCCCAGCATTTT. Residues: CASSGTGSHGPQHF.

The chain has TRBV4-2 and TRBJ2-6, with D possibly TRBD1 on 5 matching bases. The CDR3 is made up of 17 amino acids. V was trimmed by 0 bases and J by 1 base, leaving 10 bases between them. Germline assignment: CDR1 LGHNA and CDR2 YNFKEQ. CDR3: CASSQDRQGSGANVLTF. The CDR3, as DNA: TGTGCCAGCAGCCAAGATCGCCAGGGTTCTGGGGCCAACGTCCTGACTTTC.

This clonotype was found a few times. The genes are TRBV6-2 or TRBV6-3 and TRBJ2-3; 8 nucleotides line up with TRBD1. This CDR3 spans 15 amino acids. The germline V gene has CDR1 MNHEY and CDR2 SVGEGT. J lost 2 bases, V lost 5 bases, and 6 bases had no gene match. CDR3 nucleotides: TGTGCCAGCAGTCCCTGGACAGGGTCCACAGATACGCAGTATTTT. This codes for CASSPWTGSTDTQYF.

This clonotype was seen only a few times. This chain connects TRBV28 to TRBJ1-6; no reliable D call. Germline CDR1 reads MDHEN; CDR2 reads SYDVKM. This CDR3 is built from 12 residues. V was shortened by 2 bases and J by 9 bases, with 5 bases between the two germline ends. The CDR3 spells CASSLVSSPLHF. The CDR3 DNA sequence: TGTGCCAGCAGTTTAGTTTCTTCACCCCTCCACTTT.

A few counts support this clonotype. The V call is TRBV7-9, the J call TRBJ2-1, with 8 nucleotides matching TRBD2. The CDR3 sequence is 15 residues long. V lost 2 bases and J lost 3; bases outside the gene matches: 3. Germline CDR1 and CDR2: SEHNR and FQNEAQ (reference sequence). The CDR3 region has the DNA TGTGCCAGCAGCTTACCGGGAGGGCTCTACAATGAGCAGTTCTTC. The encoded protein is CASSLPGGLYNEQFF.

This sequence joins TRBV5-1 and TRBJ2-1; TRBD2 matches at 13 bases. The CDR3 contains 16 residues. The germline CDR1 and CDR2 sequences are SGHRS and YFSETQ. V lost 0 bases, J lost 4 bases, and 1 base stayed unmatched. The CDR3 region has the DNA TGCGCCAGCAGCTTGGTGGGACTAGCGGGATACAATGAGCAGTTCTTC. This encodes CASSLVGLAGYNEQFF.

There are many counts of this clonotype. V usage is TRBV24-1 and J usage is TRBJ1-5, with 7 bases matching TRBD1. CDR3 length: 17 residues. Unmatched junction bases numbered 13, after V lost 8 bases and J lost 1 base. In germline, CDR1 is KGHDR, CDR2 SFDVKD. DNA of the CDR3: TGTGCCACCACCATACGACAGGGAGATCTAAGCAATCAGCCCCAGCATTTT. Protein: CATTIRQGDLSNQPQHF.

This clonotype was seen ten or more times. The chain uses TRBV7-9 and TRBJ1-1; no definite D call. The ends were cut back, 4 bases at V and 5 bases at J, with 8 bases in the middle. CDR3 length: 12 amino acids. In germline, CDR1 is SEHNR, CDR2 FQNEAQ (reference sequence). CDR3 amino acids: CASSSSGTEAFF. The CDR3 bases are TGTGCCAGCAGCTCATCAGGAACTGAAGCTTTCTTT.

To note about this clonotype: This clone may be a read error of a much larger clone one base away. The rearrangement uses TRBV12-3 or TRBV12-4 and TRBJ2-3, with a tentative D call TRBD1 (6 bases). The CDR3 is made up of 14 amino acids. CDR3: CASSLYRDTDSQYF. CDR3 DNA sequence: TGTGCCAGCAGTTTATACCGGGACACAGATTCGCAGTATTTT.

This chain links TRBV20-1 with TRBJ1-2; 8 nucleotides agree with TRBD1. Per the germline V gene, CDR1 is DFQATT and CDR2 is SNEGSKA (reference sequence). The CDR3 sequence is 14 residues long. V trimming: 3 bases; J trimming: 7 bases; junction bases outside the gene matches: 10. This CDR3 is CSARATGEGRGYTF. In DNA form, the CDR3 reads TGCAGTGCTAGGGCGACAGGGGAAGGACGTGGCTACACCTTC.

The CDR3 here is CASIFLAGLGELFF. In DNA, the CDR3 is TGTGCCAGCATTTTCCTAGCGGGGCTGGGGGAGCTGTTTTTT. The rearrangement joins TRBV6-2 or TRBV6-3 to TRBJ2-2, with 9 bases fitting TRBD2. The V segment lost 7 bases and the J segment 8 bases; nucleotides outside the gene matches: 8. In germline, CDR1 is MNHEY, CDR2 SVGEGT. The length of the CDR3 is 14 residues.

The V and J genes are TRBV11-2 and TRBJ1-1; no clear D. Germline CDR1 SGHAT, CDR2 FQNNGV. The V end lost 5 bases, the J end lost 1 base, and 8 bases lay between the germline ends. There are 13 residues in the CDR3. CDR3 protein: CASSPDWNTEAFF. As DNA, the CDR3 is TGTGCCAGCAGCCCCGATTGGAACACTGAAGCTTTCTTT.

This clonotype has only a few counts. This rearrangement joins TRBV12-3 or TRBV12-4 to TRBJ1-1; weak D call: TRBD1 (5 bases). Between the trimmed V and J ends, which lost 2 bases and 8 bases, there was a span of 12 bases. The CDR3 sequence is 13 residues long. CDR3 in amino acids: CASSLRGSHEAFF. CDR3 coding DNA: TGTGCCAGCAGTTTAAGGGGCTCCCACGAAGCTTTCTTT.

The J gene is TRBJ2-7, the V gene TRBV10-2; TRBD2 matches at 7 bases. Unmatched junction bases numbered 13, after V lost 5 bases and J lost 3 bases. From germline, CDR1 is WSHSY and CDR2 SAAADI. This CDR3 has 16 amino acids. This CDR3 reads CASSPSGPSIDYEQYF. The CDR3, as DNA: TGCGCCAGCAGTCCTAGCGGACCCTCAATTGACTACGAGCAGTACTTC.

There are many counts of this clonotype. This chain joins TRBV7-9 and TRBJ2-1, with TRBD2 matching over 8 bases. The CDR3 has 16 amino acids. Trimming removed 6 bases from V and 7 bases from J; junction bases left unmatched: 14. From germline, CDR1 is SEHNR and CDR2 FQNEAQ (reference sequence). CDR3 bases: TGTGCCAGCAGATCCAACACCGGGACTAGGTCGAATGAGCAGTTCTTC. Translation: CASRSNTGTRSNEQFF.

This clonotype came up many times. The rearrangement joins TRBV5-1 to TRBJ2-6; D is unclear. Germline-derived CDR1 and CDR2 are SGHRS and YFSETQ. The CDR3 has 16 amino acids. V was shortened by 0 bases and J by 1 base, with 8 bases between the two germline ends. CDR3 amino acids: CASSLVTASGANVLTF. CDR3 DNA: TGCGCCAGCAGCTTGGTGACGGCGTCTGGGGCCAACGTCCTGACTTTC.

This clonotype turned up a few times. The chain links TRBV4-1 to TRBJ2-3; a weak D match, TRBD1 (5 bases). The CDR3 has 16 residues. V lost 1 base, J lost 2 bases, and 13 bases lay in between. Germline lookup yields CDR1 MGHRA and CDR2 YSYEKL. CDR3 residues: CASSQGLDRITDTQYF. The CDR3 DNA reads TGCGCCAGCAGCCAAGGTCTCGACAGAATCACAGATACGCAGTATTTT.

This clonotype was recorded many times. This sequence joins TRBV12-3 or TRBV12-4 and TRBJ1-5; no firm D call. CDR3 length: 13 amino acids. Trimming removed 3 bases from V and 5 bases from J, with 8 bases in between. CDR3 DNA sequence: TGTGCCAGCAGTTTGGAGGAGGATCAGCCCCAGCATTTT. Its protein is CASSLEEDQPQHF.

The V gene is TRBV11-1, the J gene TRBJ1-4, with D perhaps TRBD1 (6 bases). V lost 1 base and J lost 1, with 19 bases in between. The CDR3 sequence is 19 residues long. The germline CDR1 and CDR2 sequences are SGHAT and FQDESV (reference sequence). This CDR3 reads CASSLGQGRIIGTNEKLFF. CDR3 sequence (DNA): TGTGCCAGCAGCTTAGGCCAGGGGAGAATAATCGGAACTAATGAAAAACTGTTTTTT.

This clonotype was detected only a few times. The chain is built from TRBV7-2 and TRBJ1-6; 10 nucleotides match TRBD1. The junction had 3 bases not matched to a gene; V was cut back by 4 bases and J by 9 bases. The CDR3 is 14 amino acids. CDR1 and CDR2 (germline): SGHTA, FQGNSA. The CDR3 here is CASSWGQGSSPLHF. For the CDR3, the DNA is TGTGCCAGCAGCTGGGGACAGGGGAGTTCACCCCTCCACTTT.

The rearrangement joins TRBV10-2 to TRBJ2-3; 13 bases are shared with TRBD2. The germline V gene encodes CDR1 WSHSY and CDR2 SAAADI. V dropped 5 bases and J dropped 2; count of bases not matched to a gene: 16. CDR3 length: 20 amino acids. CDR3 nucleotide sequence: TGCGCCAGCAGTTACACTAGCGGGGGGGCTGAGTCAAAAACCACAGATACGCAGTATTTT. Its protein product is CASSYTSGGAESKTTDTQYF.